The text below deals with one T cell receptor beta chain. The antigen remains undetermined. With 60 Vbeta and 13 Jbeta primers, the PCR was carried out. Some clones are missing from TCRdb's copy, which holds only in-frame ones; the method was immunoSEQ multiplex PCR. The sample yields about 190,000 clones, roughly 74% seen once. The CDR3 length is 17 residues. V shed 2 bases, J shed 5 bases, and the junction held 14 bases outside the gene matches. CDR1 is SNHLY, CDR2 FYNNEI, per germline. The data stem from a study of cytomegalovirus exposure and HLA in healthy donors. Whole-study findings and limits: Reported performance of the classifier showed diagnosis of cytomegalovirus status with high specificity and sensitivity.

This clonotype was sampled from a woman in her twenties or thirties in good health and CMV-seropositive. Sequences were obtained from PBMCs. The gene calls are TRBV2 and TRBJ2-5; 7 nucleotides match TRBD2. CDR3 region: CASSELGSGEGDETQYF. CDR3 coding DNA: TGTGCCAGCAGTGAATTGGGTTCGGGGGAGGGCGACGAGACCCAGTACTTC.